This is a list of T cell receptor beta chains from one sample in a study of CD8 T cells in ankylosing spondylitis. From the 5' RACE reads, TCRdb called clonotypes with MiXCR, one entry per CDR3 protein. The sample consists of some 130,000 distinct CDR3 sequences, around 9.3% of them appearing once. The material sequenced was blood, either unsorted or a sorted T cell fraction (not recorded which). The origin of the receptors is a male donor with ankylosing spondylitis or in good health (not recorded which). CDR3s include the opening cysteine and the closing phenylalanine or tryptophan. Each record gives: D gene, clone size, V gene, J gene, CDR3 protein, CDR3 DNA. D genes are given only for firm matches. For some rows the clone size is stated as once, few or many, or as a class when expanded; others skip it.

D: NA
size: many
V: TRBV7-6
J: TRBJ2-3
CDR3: CASSLWTGTDTQYF
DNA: TGTGCCAGCAGCTTATGGACAGGCACAGATACGCAGTATTTT

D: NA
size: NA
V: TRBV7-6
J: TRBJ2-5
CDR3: CASSPRPPETQYF
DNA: TGTGCCAGCAGTCCACGACCGCCGGAGACCCAGTACTTC

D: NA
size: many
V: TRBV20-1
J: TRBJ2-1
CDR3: CSASGGPSYNEQFF
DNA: TGCAGTGCCAGTGGGGGACCCTCCTACAATGAGCAGTTCTTC

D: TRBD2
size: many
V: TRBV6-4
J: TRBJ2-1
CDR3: CASSVSGRYNEQFF
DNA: TGTGCCAGCAGTGTTAGCGGGAGGTACAATGAGCAGTTCTTC

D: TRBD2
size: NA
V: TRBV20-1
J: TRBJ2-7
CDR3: CSAKGPTGGLYEQYF
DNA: TGCAGTGCTAAGGGCCCGACGGGAGGCCTGTACGAGCAGTACTTC

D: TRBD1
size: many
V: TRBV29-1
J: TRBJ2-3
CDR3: CSVGTGGDADTQYF
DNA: TGCAGCGTCGGGACAGGGGGTGATGCAGATACGCAGTATTTT

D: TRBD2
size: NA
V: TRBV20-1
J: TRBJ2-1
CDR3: CSALRASGRAYNEQFF
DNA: TGCAGTGCCCTTAGGGCTAGCGGGAGGGCCTACAATGAGCAGTTCTTC

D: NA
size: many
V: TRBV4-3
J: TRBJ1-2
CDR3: CASSQVPGRDGYTF
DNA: TGCGCCAGCAGCCAAGTCCCAGGACGGGATGGCTACACCTTC

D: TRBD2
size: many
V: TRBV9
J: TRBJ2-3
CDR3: CASSAGLAGAASTDTQYF
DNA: TGTGCCAGCAGCGCCGGACTAGCGGGAGCAGCTAGCACAGATACGCAGTATTTT

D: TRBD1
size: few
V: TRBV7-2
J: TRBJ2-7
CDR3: CASSLHPGGGYEQYF
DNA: TGTGCCAGCAGCTTACACCCAGGGGGCGGCTACGAGCAGTACTTC

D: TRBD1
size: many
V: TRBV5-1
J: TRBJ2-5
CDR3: CASSLGADRGWETQYF
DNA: TGCGCCAGCAGCTTGGGGGCCGACAGGGGTTGGGAGACCCAGTACTTC

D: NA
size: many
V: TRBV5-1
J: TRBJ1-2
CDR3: CASSLEGESYTF
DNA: TGCGCCAGCAGCTTGGAAGGGGAGAGCTACACCTTC

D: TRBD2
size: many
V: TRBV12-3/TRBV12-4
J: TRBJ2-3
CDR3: CASSKTSADTQYF
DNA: TGTGCCAGCAGTAAAACTAGCGCAGATACGCAGTATTTT

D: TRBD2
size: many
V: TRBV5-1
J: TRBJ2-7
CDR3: CASSYRLAGEIYEQYF
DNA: TGCGCCAGCAGCTACCGACTAGCGGGAGAGATCTACGAGCAGTACTTC

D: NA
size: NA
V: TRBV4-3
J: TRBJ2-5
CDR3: CASSQDSGRKTQYF
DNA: TGCGCCAGCAGCCAAGATTCTGGTCGGAAGACCCAGTACTTC

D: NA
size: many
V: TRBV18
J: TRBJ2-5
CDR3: CASSFTGSVETQYF
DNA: TGTGCCAGCTCATTCACAGGGTCTGTGGAGACCCAGTACTTC

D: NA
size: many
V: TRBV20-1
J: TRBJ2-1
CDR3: CSASGRLYGRGYNEQFF
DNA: TGCAGTGCTAGCGGCCGGCTGTACGGGAGAGGCTACAATGAGCAGTTCTTC

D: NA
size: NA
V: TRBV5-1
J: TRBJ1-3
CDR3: CASSGKGDSTIYF
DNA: TGCGCCAGCAGCGGAAAAGGTGATAGCACCATATATTTT

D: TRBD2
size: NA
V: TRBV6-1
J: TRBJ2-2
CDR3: CASRWTSGNTGELFF
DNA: TGTGCCAGCAGGTGGACTAGCGGGAACACCGGGGAGCTGTTTTTT

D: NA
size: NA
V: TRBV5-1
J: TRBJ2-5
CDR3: CASRRDNFYQETQYF
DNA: TGCGCCAGCAGGAGGGACAATTTTTACCAAGAGACCCAGTACTTC

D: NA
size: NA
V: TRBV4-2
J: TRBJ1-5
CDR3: CASSQEPSSALGQPQHF
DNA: TGTGCCAGCAGCCAAGAACCTAGTTCGGCGCTCGGACAGCCCCAGCATTTT

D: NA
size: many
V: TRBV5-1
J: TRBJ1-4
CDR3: CASSFGEGFEKLFF
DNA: TGCGCCAGCAGCTTCGGCGAGGGATTTGAAAAACTGTTTTTT

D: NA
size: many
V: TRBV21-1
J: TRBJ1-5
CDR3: CASSKSSFSNQPQHF
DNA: TGTGCCAGCAGCAAGAGTTCATTTAGCAATCAGCCCCAGCATTTT

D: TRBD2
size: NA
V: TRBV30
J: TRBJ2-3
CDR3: CAWSSGGGRADTQYF
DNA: TGTGCCTGGAGTTCTGGGGGAGGGAGGGCAGATACGCAGTATTTT

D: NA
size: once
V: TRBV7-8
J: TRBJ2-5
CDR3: CASSPSHGDQETQYF
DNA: TGTGCCAGCAGCCCTAGTCATGGGGATCAAGAGACCCAGTACTTC

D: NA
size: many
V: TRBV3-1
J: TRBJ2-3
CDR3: CASSRQDRDTDTQYF
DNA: TGTGCCAGCAGCCGCCAGGACAGAGACACAGATACGCAGTATTTT

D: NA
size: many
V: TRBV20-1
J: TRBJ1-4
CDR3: CSASVRDEKLFF
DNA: TGCAGTGCTAGTGTGAGAGATGAAAAACTGTTTTTT

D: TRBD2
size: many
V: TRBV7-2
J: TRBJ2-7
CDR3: CASSLTSGSIGSYEQYF
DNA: TGTGCCAGCAGCTTAACTAGCGGGAGTATTGGCTCCTACGAGCAGTACTTC

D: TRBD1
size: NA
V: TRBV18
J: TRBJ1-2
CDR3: CAGRRDSSNYGYTF
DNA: TGTGCCGGAAGAAGGGACAGCTCTAACTATGGCTACACCTTC

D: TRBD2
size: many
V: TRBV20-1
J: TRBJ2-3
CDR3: CSARDLFSGRAGDTQYF
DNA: TGCAGTGCTAGAGACCTCTTTAGCGGGAGGGCCGGGGATACGCAGTATTTT

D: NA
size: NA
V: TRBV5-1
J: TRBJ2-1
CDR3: CASSWGNQRANEQFF
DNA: TGCGCCAGCAGCTGGGGCAACCAGCGCGCGAATGAGCAGTTCTTC

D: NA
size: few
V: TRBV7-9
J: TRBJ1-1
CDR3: CASRPQGNTEAFF
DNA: TGTGCCAGCAGACCCCAGGGGAACACTGAAGCTTTCTTT

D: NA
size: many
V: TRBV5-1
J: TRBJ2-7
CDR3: CASSLYSQIPYEQYF
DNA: TGCGCCAGCAGCTTGTACTCTCAAATCCCATACGAGCAGTACTTC

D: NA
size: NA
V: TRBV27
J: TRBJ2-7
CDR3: CASSSFGSYEQYF
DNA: TGTGCCAGCAGCTCTTTTGGGTCCTACGAGCAGTACTTC

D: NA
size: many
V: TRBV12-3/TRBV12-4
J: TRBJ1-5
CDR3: CASRFGDQPQHF
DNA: TGTGCCAGCAGGTTTGGTGACCAGCCCCAGCATTTT

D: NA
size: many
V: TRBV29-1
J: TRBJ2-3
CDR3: CSVELAGSDTQYF
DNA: TGCAGCGTTGAATTGGCAGGGTCGGATACGCAGTATTTT

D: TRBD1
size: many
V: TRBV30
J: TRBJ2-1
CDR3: CAWGGQGYNEQFF
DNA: TGTGCCTGGGGGGGACAGGGATACAATGAGCAGTTCTTC

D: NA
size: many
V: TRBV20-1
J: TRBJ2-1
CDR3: CSGEAVSYNEQFF
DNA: TGCAGTGGGGAAGCGGTTTCCTACAATGAGCAGTTCTTC

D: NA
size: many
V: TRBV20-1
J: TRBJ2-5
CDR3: CSARPQIETQYF
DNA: TGCAGTGCTCGACCCCAAATTGAGACCCAGTACTTC

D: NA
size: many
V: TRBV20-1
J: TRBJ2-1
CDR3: CSAIAPGEGNEQFF
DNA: TGCAGTGCTATCGCGCCGGGAGAGGGCAATGAGCAGTTCTTC

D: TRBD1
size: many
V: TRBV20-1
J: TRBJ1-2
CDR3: CSASLAGGGYGYTF
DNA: TGCAGTGCTAGTTTGGCAGGGGGCGGGTATGGCTACACCTTC

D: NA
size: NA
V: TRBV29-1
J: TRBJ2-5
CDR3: CSVGRENQETQYF
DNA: TGCAGCGTAGGCCGGGAGAACCAAGAGACCCAGTACTTC

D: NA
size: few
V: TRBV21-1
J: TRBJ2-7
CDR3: CASSKGTGGDEQYF
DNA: TGTGCCAGCAGCAAAGGGACAGGGGGGGACGAGCAGTACTTC

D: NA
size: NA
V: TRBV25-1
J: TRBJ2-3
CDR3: CASSGGKTYTDTQYF
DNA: TGTGCCAGCAGTGGTGGCAAGACGTACACAGATACGCAGTATTTT

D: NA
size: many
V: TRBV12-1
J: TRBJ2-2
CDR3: CASSPTQGHTGELFF
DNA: TGTGCCAGCAGCCCTACACAGGGGCACACCGGGGAGCTGTTTTTT

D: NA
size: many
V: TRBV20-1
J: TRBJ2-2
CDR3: CSARDPGRATGELFF
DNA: TGCAGTGCTAGAGATCCGGGACGGGCCACCGGGGAGCTGTTTTTT

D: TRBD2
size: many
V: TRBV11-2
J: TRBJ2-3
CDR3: CASSLDPLAGSQETQYF
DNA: TGTGCCAGCAGCTTAGACCCCCTAGCGGGAAGTCAGGAAACGCAGTATTTT

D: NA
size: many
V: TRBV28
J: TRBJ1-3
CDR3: CASRGFSGNTIYF
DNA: TGTGCCAGCCGTGGTTTCTCTGGAAACACCATATATTTT

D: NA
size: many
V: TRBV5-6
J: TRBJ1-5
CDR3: CASSLRGALNQPQHF
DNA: TGTGCCAGCAGCCTCCGGGGGGCCCTCAATCAGCCCCAGCATTTT

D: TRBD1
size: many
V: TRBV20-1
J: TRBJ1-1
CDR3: CSARTGENTEAFF
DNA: TGCAGTGCAAGGACAGGGGAGAACACTGAAGCTTTCTTT

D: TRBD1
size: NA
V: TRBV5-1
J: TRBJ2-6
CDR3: CASSLGQGASGANVLTF
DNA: TGCGCCAGCAGCTTGGGACAGGGGGCCTCTGGGGCCAACGTCCTGACTTTC